The T cell receptor (beta chain) under discussion was sequenced for a study of OX40 agonist ivuxolimab in advanced cancers. Produced via immunoSEQ multiplex PCR; TCRdb's table is partial and in-frame only. Here the sample spans some 84,000 clones, over 80% being singletons. The CDR3 contains 16 residues. The germline V gene encodes CDR1 SGHDN and CDR2 FVKESK. Trimming removed 0 bases from V and 6 bases from J, with 17 bases in between. This rearrangement joins TRBV14 to TRBJ1-2; a possible D gene is TRBD1 (5 bases). Sequenced material: CD4+ or CD8+ T cells sorted from blood, taken in a trial of the OX40 agonist ivuxolimab. The TCR was taken from an adult with an advanced solid tumor such as melanoma, head and neck, liver or kidney cancer. CDR3 amino acids: CASSQDLGGAEDGYTF. CDR3 bases: TGTGCCAGCAGCCAAGACCTAGGTGGGGCGGAGGATGGCTACACCTTC.